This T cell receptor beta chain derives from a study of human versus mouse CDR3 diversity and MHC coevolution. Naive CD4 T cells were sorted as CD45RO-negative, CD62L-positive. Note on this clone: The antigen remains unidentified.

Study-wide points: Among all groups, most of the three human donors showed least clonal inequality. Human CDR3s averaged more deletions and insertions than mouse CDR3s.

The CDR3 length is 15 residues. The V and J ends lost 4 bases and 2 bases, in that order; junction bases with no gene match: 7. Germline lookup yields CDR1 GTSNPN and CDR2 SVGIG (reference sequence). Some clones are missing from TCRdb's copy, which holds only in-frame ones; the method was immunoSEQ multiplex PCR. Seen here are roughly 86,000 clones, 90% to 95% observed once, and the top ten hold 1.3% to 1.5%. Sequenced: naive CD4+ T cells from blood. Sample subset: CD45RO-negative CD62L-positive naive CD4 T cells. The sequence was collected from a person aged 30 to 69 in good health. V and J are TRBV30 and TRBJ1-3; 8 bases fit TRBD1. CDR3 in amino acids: CAWTSTGAPGNTIYF. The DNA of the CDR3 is TGTGCCTGGACCTCGACAGGGGCCCCTGGAAACACCATATATTTT.